In its sample, the clone carrying this T cell receptor beta chain was seen a few times. The data derive from a study of quantifying T cell responses using KT2 cells. For the study at large: Reverse transcription used primers in the TCR alpha and beta constant regions.

CDR1 DFQATT and CDR2 SNEGSKA come from the germline V gene (reference sequence). The CDR3 runs 11 residues. The V and J ends lost 3 bases and 5 bases respectively, with 5 bases between them. Each cDNA got a UMI-containing oligo ligated at its 3' end. The first PCR ran approximately 4 cycles with an equimolar RC1.1 and RC1.2 beta primer mix. TCRdb passed the UMI-ligation and nested PCR reads through MiXCR, listing each CDR3 protein once. There are around 44,000 distinct CDR3 sequences in the sample; about 18% occur only once, and 43% lies in the top ten. This receptor was identified in a human donor. The chain joins TRBV20-1 to TRBJ2-1; no clear D gene. The sample consisted of PBMCs spiked with cells of the T cell clone KT2. CDR3 amino acids: CSARENNEQFF. The CDR3 coding sequence is TGCAGTGCTAGGGAGAACAATGAGCAGTTCTTC.